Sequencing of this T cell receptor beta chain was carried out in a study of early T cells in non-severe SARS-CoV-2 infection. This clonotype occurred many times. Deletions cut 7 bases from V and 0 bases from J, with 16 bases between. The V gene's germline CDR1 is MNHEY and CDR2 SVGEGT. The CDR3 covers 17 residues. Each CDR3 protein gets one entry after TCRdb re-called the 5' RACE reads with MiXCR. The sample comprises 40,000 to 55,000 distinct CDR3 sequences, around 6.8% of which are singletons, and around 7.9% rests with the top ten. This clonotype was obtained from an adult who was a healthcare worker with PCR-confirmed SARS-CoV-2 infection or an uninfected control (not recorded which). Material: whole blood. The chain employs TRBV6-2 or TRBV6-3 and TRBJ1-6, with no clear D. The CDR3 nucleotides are TGTGCCAGCATCTCCAACCGGGAAAGCTCCTATAATTCACCCCTCCACTTT. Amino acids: CASISNRESSYNSPLHF.